One and the same sample provided the 24 T cell receptor beta chains below, sequenced in a study of vaccination effects on CD4 cells after COVID-19. Assay: immunoSEQ multiplex PCR; the TCRdb copy retains only in-frame clones and omits some. The repertoire consists of fewer than 35,000 clones, with under 85% occurring once and the leading ten covering 25% to 30%. Viral peptide pool expansion of antigen-specific CD4+ T cells preceded sequencing in the ViraFEST assay. Cultured cells yielded isolated CD4+ T cells after roughly 11 days. The person had a PCR-confirmed SARS-CoV-2 infection during March to December 2020. These receptors have no known antigen. The sequencing used CD4+ T cells from PBMCs cultured with a peptide pool, collected before COVID-19 vaccination. These receptors were taken from a human donor who had a prior SARS-CoV-2 infection.

The chain combines TRBV5-4 with TRBJ1-4, with TRBD1 matching 10 bases. Germline V gene sequence: CDR1 SGHNT, CDR2 YYREEE (reference sequence). The junction had 5 bases not matched to a gene; V was cut back by 4 bases and J by 5 bases. The CDR3 loop spans 15 amino acids. The CDR3 nucleotides are TGTGCCAGCAGCCTCCGACAGGGGGCGAATGAAAAACTGTTTTTT. Amino acid sequence: CASSLRQGANEKLFF.

This clone was counted only a few times. The V gene is TRBV18, the J gene TRBJ2-6; 7 bases line up with TRBD1. Germline loops: CDR1 KGHSH, CDR2 LQKENI. The CDR3 is 15 residues long. V shed 5 bases and J 4 bases; nucleotides not matched to a gene: 5. CDR3 residues: CASSRQGSGANVLTF. The CDR3 nucleotides are TGTGCCAGCTCAAGACAGGGTTCAGGGGCCAACGTCCTGACTTTC.

The genes are TRBV10-3 and TRBJ1-1, with TRBD1 matching over 9 bases. Trimming removed 6 bases from V and 1 base from J; junction bases left unmatched: 9. CDR3 length: 16 residues. Germline CDR1 ENHRY, CDR2 SYGVKD. CDR3 in DNA: TGTGCCATCAGCAAACGGACAGGGGTAGGGAACACTGAAGCTTTCTTT. Its protein product is CAISKRTGVGNTEAFF.

The gene calls are TRBV11-3 and TRBJ1-2; 7 bases align to TRBD1. The V gene's germline CDR1 is SGHNT and CDR2 YENEEA. The CDR3 covers 14 residues. The V segment lost 5 bases and the J segment 3 bases; nucleotides outside the gene matches: 6. CDR3 in amino acids: CASSPNRGDYGYTF. As DNA, the CDR3 is TGTGCCAGCAGCCCCAACAGGGGTGACTATGGCTACACCTTC. The full variable domain, completed using reference TRBV11-3 and TRBJ1-2, is EAGVVQSPRYKIIEKKQPVAFWCNPISGHNTLYWYLQNLGQGPELLIRYENEEAVDDSQLPKDRFSAERLKGVDSTLKIQPAELGDSAVYLCASSPNRGDYGYTFGSGTRLTVV.

This clone was recorded a few times. The rearrangement uses TRBV15 and TRBJ2-1; a weak D match, TRBD2 (5 bases). Trimming removed 0 bases at V and 6 bases at J, with 12 bases between. Germline-derived CDR1 and CDR2 are LNHNV and YYDKDF (reference sequence). This CDR3 spans 15 amino acids. Here the CDR3 DNA reads TGTGCCACCAGCAGAGATAGGAGCGGAAGCAATGAGCAGTTCTTC. Translation: CATSRDRSGSNEQFF.

The V and J genes are TRBV12-3 or TRBV12-4 and TRBJ1-1; tentatively, D is TRBD1 (5 bases). The V gene lost 3 bases and the J gene lost 1 base, with 6 bases spanning the gap. This CDR3 is built from 13 residues. The chain's CDR3 is CASSFQGNTEAFF. CDR3 DNA: TGTGCCAGCAGTTTCCAGGGGAACACTGAAGCTTTCTTT.

V is TRBV20-1 and J is TRBJ2-3, with 10 bases aligning to TRBD2. Germline V gene data show CDR1 as DFQATT and CDR2 as SNEGSKA (reference sequence). The trim removed 3 bases at V and 5 bases at J, leaving 2 bases unmatched. CDR3 size: 13 residues. The CDR3 coding sequence is TGCAGTGCTAGTCGACTAGCGGGAGATACGCAGTATTTT. Amino acid sequence: CSASRLAGDTQYF.

The chain is built from TRBV6-6 and TRBJ2-2, with TRBD2 matching 9 bases. Germline V lookup: CDR1 MNHNY, CDR2 SVGAGI (reference sequence). Germline trimming cut 0 bases from V and 9 bases from J; bases unmatched to any gene: 5. This CDR3 is 15 amino acids long. The chain's CDR3 is CASSYSASGDRELFF. For the CDR3, the DNA is TGTGCCAGCAGTTACTCAGCTAGCGGGGACCGGGAGCTGTTTTTT.

The chain carries TRBV24-1 and TRBJ1-1; weak D call: TRBD1 (5 bases). Trimming took off 7 bases at V and 3 bases at J, with 11 bases between the two ends. The CDR3 has 13 amino acids. The V gene's germline CDR1 is KGHDR and CDR2 SFDVKD. CDR3 sequence: CATRGDSDTEAFF. DNA of the CDR3: TGTGCCACCAGGGGGGACTCAGACACTGAAGCTTTCTTT.

This rearrangement joins TRBV4-1 to TRBJ2-2, with 14 bases identical to TRBD2. The CDR3 covers 19 residues. Germline values: CDR1 MGHRA, CDR2 YSYEKL. Losses at the gene ends were 1 base for V and 0 bases for J; bases not matched to a gene: 4. The DNA for the CDR3 is TGCGCCAGCAGCCAAGGGACTAGCGGGGGGCGGTCGAACACCGGGGAGCTGTTTTTT. Translation gives CASSQGTSGGRSNTGELFF.

The rearrangement uses TRBV10-3 and TRBJ2-1; 10 positions match TRBD2. J gave up 8 bases and V 4 bases, and 8 bases lay outside the gene matches. Germline V gives CDR1 ENHRY, CDR2 SYGVKD. CDR3 length: 15 residues. In DNA, the CDR3 is TGTGCCATCAGTGGAAGGAGCGGGGGGGTGTATGAGCAGTTCTTC. It translates to CAISGRSGGVYEQFF.

The chain uses TRBV3-1 (or the pseudogene TRBV3-2) and TRBJ2-5; D might be TRBD2 (5 bases). This CDR3 spans 16 amino acids. Trimming stripped 0 bases from V and 6 bases from J, with 17 bases between. The germline CDR1 and CDR2 sequences are LGHDT and YNNKEL (reference sequence). The CDR3 loop is CASSQDRDFGVQTQYF. In DNA form, the CDR3 reads TGTGCCAGCAGCCAAGATCGGGATTTCGGGGTACAGACCCAGTACTTC.

The chain joins TRBV5-1 to TRBJ1-6; D gene uncertain. Germline V gene sequence: CDR1 SGHRS, CDR2 YFSETQ. V was clipped by 0 bases and J by 0 bases, with 7 bases between them. This CDR3 has 16 residues. CDR3 sequence: CASSLAQSSYNSPLHF. The CDR3 region has the DNA TGCGCCAGCAGCTTGGCCCAGAGCTCCTATAATTCACCCCTCCACTTT.

The V call is TRBV30, the J call TRBJ1-6, with D unresolved. Germline V lookup: CDR1 GTSNPN, CDR2 SVGIG (reference sequence). This CDR3 contains 15 residues. V was clipped by 4 bases and J by 7 bases, with 17 bases between them. In DNA form, the CDR3 reads TGTGCCTGGAAAAGACCGTTCCCTACCAATTCACCCCTCCACTTT. Protein sequence: CAWKRPFPTNSPLHF.

The chain uses TRBV2 and TRBJ2-3; 7 bases align to TRBD1. Germline V gives CDR1 SNHLY, CDR2 FYNNEI. This CDR3 contains 15 residues. Trimming at V came to 7 bases and at J to 1 base, leaving 8 bases not matched to a gene. The CDR3 is CASNSRTGGTDTQYF. Here the CDR3 DNA reads TGTGCCAGCAACTCTCGCACAGGGGGCACAGATACGCAGTATTTT.

The chain has TRBV7-2 and TRBJ2-1; 8 nucleotides match TRBD2. Unmatched junction bases numbered 11, after V lost 5 bases and J lost 14 bases. CDR1 is SGHTA and CDR2 is FQGNSA in the germline V gene. This CDR3 contains 13 residues. The CDR3 loop reads CASSAHPGLGEFF. The CDR3 DNA follows: TGTGCCAGCAGCGCGCACCCGGGACTAGGGGAGTTCTTC.

This chain joins TRBV2 and TRBJ2-3, with TRBD2 matching over 8 bases. The CDR3 is 13 residues long. The V segment lost 7 bases and the J segment 3 bases; nucleotides outside the gene matches: 3. Germline V lookup: CDR1 SNHLY, CDR2 FYNNEI. CDR3 loop: CASTGLETDTQYF. The CDR3 nucleotides are TGTGCCAGCACGGGACTAGAGACAGATACGCAGTATTTT.

This chain joins TRBV7-6 and TRBJ2-7; 8 bases line up with TRBD1. The CDR3 sequence is 17 residues long. The germline gives CDR1 SGHVS, CDR2 FNYEAQ. J was trimmed by 3 bases and V by 1 base; bases with no gene match: 11. CDR3: CASSLGLGGQDGYEQYF. The CDR3 coding sequence is TGTGCCAGCAGCTTAGGGCTAGGGGGACAGGATGGCTACGAGCAGTACTTC. Full variable domain (missing parts from reference TRBV7-6 and TRBJ2-7): GAGVSQSPRYKVTKRGQDVALRCDPISGHVSLYWYRQALGQGPEFLTYFNYEAQQDKSGLPNDRFSAERPEGSISTLTIQRTEQRDSAMYRCASSLGLGGQDGYEQYFGPGTRLTVT.

This clone came up a few times. V usage is TRBV5-4 and J usage is TRBJ1-2; 12 bases agree with TRBD1. The CDR3 extends over 15 amino acids. CDR1 and CDR2 from the germline V gene are SGHNT and YYREEE (reference sequence). Trimming at V came to 0 bases and at J to 8 bases, leaving 5 bases not matched to a gene. The CDR3 loop reads CASSLAGQGAQGYTF. The CDR3 nucleotides read TGTGCCAGCAGCTTGGCGGGACAGGGGGCGCAGGGCTACACCTTC. The full variable domain, in which reference TRBV5-4 and TRBJ1-2 provide the parts outside the CDR3, is ETGVTQSPTHLIKTRGQQVTLRCSSQSGHNTVSWYQQALGQGPQFIFQYYREEENGRGNFPPRFSGLQFPNYSSELNVNALELDDSALYLCASSLAGQGAQGYTFGSGTRLTVV.

The J gene is TRBJ2-2, the V gene TRBV4-3; 11 nucleotides align to TRBD2. CDR1 LGHNA and CDR2 YSLEER come from the germline V gene. This CDR3 contains 18 residues. V trimming: 0 bases; J trimming: 1 base; junction bases outside the gene matches: 4. CDR3 in amino acids: CASSQDYLAGGNTGELFF. For the CDR3, the DNA is TGCGCCAGCAGCCAAGATTACCTAGCGGGAGGGAACACCGGGGAGCTGTTTTTT.

The genes are TRBV27 and TRBJ2-6; D ambiguous. Germline V gene data show CDR1 as MNHEY and CDR2 as SMNVEV (reference sequence). The CDR3 totals 13 residues. The V end lost 6 bases, the J end lost 3 bases, and 6 bases lay between the germline ends. This chain's CDR3 is CASRVVGANVLTF. The CDR3 DNA reads TGTGCCAGCAGAGTCGTTGGGGCCAACGTCCTGACTTTC.

The chain has TRBV27 and TRBJ2-2; D is perhaps TRBD1 or TRBD2 (5 bases each). Germline V gene data show CDR1 as MNHEY and CDR2 as SMNVEV (reference sequence). CDR3 length equals 19 residues. Trimming removed 1 base from V and 3 bases from J, with 21 bases in between. CDR3 region: CASSLFRVDVRGYTGELFF. CDR3 nucleotide sequence: TGTGCCAGCAGTTTATTCAGGGTCGACGTTAGAGGGTACACCGGGGAGCTGTTTTTT.

Written as DNA, the CDR3 is TGCAGTGCTAGTTCCGAGACATTGGACTACGAGCAGTACTTC. Translation: CSASSETLDYEQYF. This chain connects TRBV20-1 to TRBJ2-7; D call uncertain. Trimming cost V 3 bases and J 3 bases, with 15 bases left between them. Looked up from germline, CDR1 is DFQATT and CDR2 is SNEGSKA (reference sequence). This CDR3 is 14 amino acids long.

V is TRBV30 and J is TRBJ1-6; possibly TRBD1 for D (5 bases). CDR3 length equals 12 residues. Trimming took off 2 bases at V and 7 bases at J, with 6 bases between the two ends. The germline gives CDR1 GTSNPN, CDR2 SVGIG (reference sequence). CDR3 in DNA: TGTGCCTGGAGTCCAGGGAATTCACCCCTCCACTTT. Protein sequence: CAWSPGNSPLHF.